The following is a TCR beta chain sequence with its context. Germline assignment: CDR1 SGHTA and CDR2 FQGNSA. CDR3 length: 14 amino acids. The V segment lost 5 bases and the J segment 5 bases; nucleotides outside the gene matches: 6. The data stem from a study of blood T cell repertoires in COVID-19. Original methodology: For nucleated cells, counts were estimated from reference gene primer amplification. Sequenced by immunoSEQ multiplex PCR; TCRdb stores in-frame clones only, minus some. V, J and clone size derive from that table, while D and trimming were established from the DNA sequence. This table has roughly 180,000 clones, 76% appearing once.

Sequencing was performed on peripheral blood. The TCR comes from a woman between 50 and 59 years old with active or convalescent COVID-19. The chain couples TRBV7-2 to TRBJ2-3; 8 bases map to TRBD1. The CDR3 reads CASSLDRGRDTQYF. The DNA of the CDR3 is TGTGCCAGCAGCCTAGACAGGGGCAGAGATACGCAGTATTTT.